These 25 T cell receptor beta chains were all obtained from the same sample, sequenced in a study of Tregs in tolerant kidney transplant recipients. TCRdb keeps only in-frame clones here, not all; method: immunoSEQ multiplex PCR. The data show over 50,000 clones, around 83% seen once. Material for sequencing was CD4+ T cells from blood. The receptors stem from a human donor in good health.

As DNA, the CDR3 is TGCAGTGCGAGAAGAGGTACCCAGTACTTC. Protein product: CSARRGTQYF. The chain recombines TRBV20-1 with TRBJ2-5; D gene uncertain. V was pared by 6 bases and J by 8 bases, with 10 bases between. The CDR3 contains 10 residues. From germline, CDR1 is DFQATT and CDR2 SNEGSKA (reference sequence).

The gene calls are TRBV7-9 and TRBJ2-3; 8 nucleotides line up with TRBD2. V was clipped by 5 bases and J by 1 base; unmatched bases: 11. CDR1 is SEHNR, CDR2 FQNEAQ, per germline (reference sequence). The CDR3 contains 17 residues. This chain's CDR3 is CASSPRAGRGGTDTQYF. The DNA for the CDR3 is TGTGCCAGCAGCCCCCGGGCAGGGCGGGGGGGCACAGATACGCAGTATTTT.

V and J are TRBV5-1 and TRBJ2-6; D remains ambiguous. This CDR3 is 17 amino acids long. Germline V CDR1 and CDR2: SGHRS, YFSETQ. With 0 bases removed from V and 0 bases from J, the gap between germline ends came to 10 bases. CDR3 protein: CASSLVGPASGANVLTF. CDR3 DNA: TGCGCCAGCAGCTTGGTCGGGCCAGCCTCTGGGGCCAACGTCCTGACTTTC.

The chain is built from TRBV5-1 and TRBJ2-5; 11 bases match TRBD2. V was pared by 1 base and J by 4 bases, with 6 bases of the junction left unmatched. The CDR3 is 16 residues long. Germline CDR1 reads SGHRS; CDR2 reads YFSETQ. Here the CDR3 reads CASSLRTSGGRETQYF. In nucleotides, the CDR3 is TGCGCCAGCAGCTTGCGAACTAGCGGGGGTCGAGAGACCCAGTACTTC.

The rearrangement uses TRBV7-9 and TRBJ2-3; no clear D. In germline, CDR1 is SEHNR, CDR2 FQNEAQ (reference sequence). Trimming pared 1 base from V and 1 base from J, leaving 6 bases between. The CDR3 totals 14 residues. The DNA of the CDR3 is TGTGCCAGCAGCTTAGACCCCCGCACAGATACGCAGTATTTT. It specifies CASSLDPRTDTQYF.

The V gene is TRBV6-5, the J gene TRBJ1-2; weak D call: TRBD1 (5 bases). V lost 4 bases and J lost 4, with 7 bases in between. From germline, CDR1 is MNHEY and CDR2 SVGAGI. CDR3 length: 12 residues. DNA of the CDR3: TGTGCCAGCAGTTTAGACAGCTATGGCTACACCTTC. Translating it yields CASSLDSYGYTF.

V and J are TRBV28 and TRBJ2-7; D unclear. With 5 bases removed from V and 0 bases from J, the gap between germline ends came to 14 bases. CDR1 is MDHEN, CDR2 SYDVKM, per germline. This CDR3 is 15 amino acids long. CDR3: CASSTQVPSSYEQYF. CDR3 nucleotides: TGTGCCAGCAGTACTCAGGTGCCTAGCTCCTACGAGCAGTACTTC.

The rearrangement joins TRBV19 to TRBJ2-6, with D uncertain. The germline CDR1 and CDR2 sequences are LNHDA and SQIVND (reference sequence). CDR3 size: 14 residues. Trimming took 5 bases from V and 2 from J, leaving 7 bases between them. The CDR3 loop is CASSPRPGANVLTF. CDR3 coding DNA: TGTGCCAGTAGTCCTAGACCTGGGGCCAACGTCCTGACTTTC.

The chain combines TRBV11-3 with TRBJ2-1, with TRBD2 matching over 7 bases. Germline loops: CDR1 SGHNT, CDR2 YENEEA. The V gene end was trimmed by 3 bases and the J gene end by 2 bases; junction bases not matched to a gene: 7. This CDR3 has 16 amino acids. The DNA for the CDR3 is TGTGCCAGCAGCTTCGCTCGCGGGGGAACCTACAATGAGCAGTTCTTC. This translates into CASSFARGGTYNEQFF.

The chain employs TRBV4-3 and TRBJ2-5; D remains ambiguous. CDR3 length: 16 residues. V lost 1 base and J lost 1, with 13 bases in between. The germline V gene encodes CDR1 LGHNA and CDR2 YSLEER. CDR3: CASSQVADVTQETQYF. Here the CDR3 DNA reads TGCGCCAGCAGCCAAGTGGCGGATGTGACCCAAGAGACCCAGTACTTC.

This clone is categorized as medium-sized. The chain combines TRBV15 with TRBJ2-1; 9 positions agree with TRBD2. V lost 0 bases, J lost 7 bases, and 7 bases stayed unmatched. Germline V gives CDR1 LNHNV, CDR2 YYDKDF (reference sequence). The CDR3 consists of 16 residues. The DNA of the CDR3 is TGTGCCACCAGCAGAGAAAGGCGGGGGGGCGTGAATGAGCAGTTCTTC. Its translation: CATSRERRGGVNEQFF.

This sequence joins TRBV29-1 and TRBJ1-1, with 9 bases matching TRBD1. CDR1 SQVTM and CDR2 ANQGSEA come from the germline V gene. The CDR3 sequence is 13 residues long. V shed 7 bases and J 7 bases; nucleotides not matched to a gene: 10. The CDR3 DNA is TGCAGCGGGGGGAACTGGGGACAGGGTGAAGCTTTCTTT. It codes for CSGGNWGQGEAFF.

The chain employs TRBV5-4 and TRBJ2-3; 7 bases are shared with TRBD2. CDR3 length equals 15 residues. The V gene end was trimmed by 3 bases and the J gene end by 0 bases; junction bases not matched to a gene: 4. Germline CDR1 and CDR2: SGHNT and YYREEE (reference sequence). The CDR3 DNA follows: TGTGCCAGCAGCTGGTCTAGCGGTAGCACAGATACGCAGTATTTT. It translates to CASSWSSGSTDTQYF.

V gene TRBV7-2 combines with J gene TRBJ2-7; D is perhaps TRBD2 (6 bases). The V end was cut by 1 base, the J end by 1 base, with 17 bases between. This CDR3 spans 17 amino acids. Germline loops: CDR1 SGHTA, CDR2 FQGNSA. The CDR3 sequence is CASSLGFGRLVSYEQYF. The CDR3 DNA reads as TGTGCCAGCAGCTTAGGTTTTGGGAGGCTAGTTTCCTACGAGCAGTACTTC.

The chain has TRBV27 and TRBJ2-4; perhaps TRBD1 as D (6 bases). Trimming took 6 bases from V and 0 from J, leaving 15 bases between them. Germline V gene lookup returns CDR1 MNHEY and CDR2 SMNVEV (reference sequence). This CDR3 has 16 residues. The CDR3 bases are TGTGCCAGCAGCTTTAGGGGGATCCTAGCCAAAAACATTCAGTACTTC. It specifies CASSFRGILAKNIQYF.

The gene calls are TRBV4-1 and TRBJ1-2, with D possibly being TRBD1 (6 bases). The V gene's germline CDR1 is MGHRA and CDR2 YSYEKL. The CDR3 is 15 amino acids. Trimming cost V 4 bases and J 8 bases, with 20 bases left between them. DNA of the CDR3: TGCGCCAGCAGCCCCCCGGGGGCAGGTGCTAGCGGCTACACCTTC. Translated: CASSPPGAGASGYTF.

This clone appeared once. V gene TRBV5-1 combines with J gene TRBJ2-6, with 10 bases that match TRBD2. CDR1 and CDR2 from the germline V gene are SGHRS and YFSETQ. Losses at the gene ends were 0 bases for V and 0 bases for J; bases not matched to a gene: 0. This CDR3 has 17 amino acids. The CDR3 DNA reads as TGCGCCAGCAGCTTGGCTAGCGGGAGCTCTGGGGCCAACGTCCTGACTTTC. Residues: CASSLASGSSGANVLTF.

V gene TRBV6-5 combines with J gene TRBJ2-7; a weak D match, TRBD2 (6 bases). V lost 0 bases to trimming and J lost 3 bases, with 12 bases between them. The CDR3 is 15 residues long. Germline CDR1 reads MNHEY; CDR2 reads SVGAGI. This chain's CDR3 is CASSYSDADYYEQYF. CDR3 in DNA: TGTGCCAGCAGTTACTCAGACGCGGACTACTACGAGCAGTACTTC.

V gene TRBV7-8 combines with J gene TRBJ1-3, with D uncertain. The germline gives CDR1 SGHVS, CDR2 FQNEAQ. This CDR3 comprises 16 residues. V lost 5 bases, J lost 4 bases, and 18 bases lay in between. CDR3 loop: CASSPNGGFTGNTIYF. The CDR3 coding sequence is TGTGCCAGCAGCCCAAACGGCGGGTTCACCGGAAACACCATATATTTT. The full variable domain, in which reference TRBV7-8 and TRBJ1-3 provide the parts outside the CDR3, is GAGVSQSPRYKVAKRGQDVALRCDPISGHVSLFWYQQALGQGPEFLTYFQNEAQLDKSGLPSDRFFAERPEGSVSTLKIQRTQQEDSAVYLCASSPNGGFTGNTIYFGEGSWLTVV.

This clone was counted a few times. The same CDR3 can be traced to other DNA sequences in this sample. J is TRBJ2-5 and V is TRBV29-1, with D perhaps given as TRBD1 or TRBD2 (5 bases each). Looked up from germline, CDR1 is SQVTM and CDR2 is ANQGSEA. The CDR3 loop spans 13 amino acids. Trimming removed 4 bases at V and 2 bases at J, with 11 bases between. The CDR3, as DNA: TGCAGCGTTGGAGGGGCCTTTCAAGAGACCCAGTACTTC. Amino acid sequence: CSVGGAFQETQYF.

The V gene is TRBV30, the J gene TRBJ1-2; 8 bases map to TRBD1. The CDR3 spans 13 residues. The germline gives CDR1 GTSNPN, CDR2 SVGIG (reference sequence). The CDR3 DNA is TGTGCTGCCCCCAGGGGGCCTACCTATGGCTACACCTTC. Its protein is CAAPRGPTYGYTF.

This rearrangement joins TRBV2 to TRBJ2-2; 7 bases line up with TRBD2. This CDR3 has 14 residues. Germline loops: CDR1 SNHLY, CDR2 FYNNEI. With 10 bases clipped from V and 7 bases from J, the junction kept 12 bases outside the gene matches. The DNA for the CDR3 is TGTGCCAACCGTGGCGGGAGAGGTCGCGGGGAGCTGTTTTTT. Translation gives CANRGGRGRGELFF.

This chain uses TRBV2 with TRBJ2-1, with 7 bases fitting TRBD2. Germline CDR1 SNHLY, CDR2 FYNNEI. The length of the CDR3 is 16 residues. V shed 4 bases and J 3 bases; nucleotides not matched to a gene: 9. In nucleotides, the CDR3 is TGTGCCAGCAGTGGGGTGCGGGGGAACCACTACAATGAGCAGTTCTTC. Its protein product is CASSGVRGNHYNEQFF. Full variable domain (rest looked up from reference TRBV2 and TRBJ2-1): EPEVTQTPSHQVTQMGQEVILRCVPISNHLYFYWYRQILGQKVEFLVSFYNNEISEKSEIFDDQFSVERPDGSNFTLKIRSTKLEDSAMYFCASSGVRGNHYNEQFFGPGTRLTVL.

This clone was observed a few times. The CDR3 DNA reads TGCGCCAGCAGCCGAGGGGTCTTACGTGAAAAACTGTTTTTT. This encodes CASSRGVLREKLFF. This rearrangement joins TRBV4-3 to TRBJ1-4; tentative D call: TRBD1 (5 bases). From germline, CDR1 is LGHNA and CDR2 YSLEER. V was clipped by 4 bases and J by 7 bases, with 13 bases between them. The CDR3 runs to 14 residues.

The chain uses TRBV30 and TRBJ2-5, with D tentatively TRBD2 (5 bases). V was pared by 0 bases and J by 5 bases, with 10 bases between. Germline loops: CDR1 GTSNPN, CDR2 SVGIG (reference sequence). This CDR3 comprises 13 residues. CDR3 residues: CAWSVSLAETQYF. The CDR3 DNA sequence: TGTGCCTGGAGTGTATCCCTAGCTGAGACCCAGTACTTC.